The present entry profiles one TCR beta chain with its context. Antigen: not known. This record comes from a study of cytomegalovirus exposure and HLA in healthy donors. Study-wide results and caveats: TCR beta V- and J-gene trimming was later associated with a missense DCLRE1C variant. Common viral pathogens seemed, in a later analysis, to connect with several of the most significant clusters. Productive rates of about 90% or about 30% were seen for most TCR beta V segments in an earlier analysis.

A multiplex PCR was run with 60 Vbeta primers and 13 Jbeta primers. This table comes from immunoSEQ multiplex PCR, and its TCRdb copy is limited to in-frame clones, with some not included. The data hold 170,000 or so clones, with 80% observed a single time. The length of the CDR3 is 15 residues. J gave up 6 bases and V 1 base, and 5 bases lay outside the gene matches. Germline CDR1 is LGHNA and CDR2 is YNFKEQ. The donors (healthy individuals) were bone marrow donors. The source is a boy aged 10-17 years in good health and CMV-seronegative. The chain joins TRBV4-2 to TRBJ2-7; 11 nucleotides align to TRBD1. Specimen: PBMCs. CDR3 DNA: TGTGCCAGCAGCCAAGCCGGGACAGGGGGTAGCGAGCAGTACTTC. This encodes CASSQAGTGGSEQYF.